These T cell receptor beta chains were read from a single sample in a study of human T cells and chemical hapten exposure. TCRdb redid the calling of the RACE reads with MiXCR, one entry per CDR3 protein. The repertoire holds around 110,000 distinct CDR3 sequences, about 12% seen once, with just over 1.4% in the top ten. The sequences come from whole blood, collected in connection with sensitization to the hapten diphenylcyclopropenone (DPC). Every receptor here comes from a woman aged 45-60 years with alopecia areata. Some clones in this sample may be carry-over from other donors' samples. The CDR3 runs from the conserved cysteine through the conserved F or W. The D gene is left open where the match is weak. Part of the rows lack a size; the others show once, few, many or a class for expanded clones.

V gene	J gene	clone size	D gene	CDR3 DNA	CDR3 protein
TRBV4-3	TRBJ2-1	many	TRBD2	TGCGCCAGCAGCCAAGAGCGGGGGGGCCTAAATGAGCAGTTCTTC	CASSQERGGLNEQFF
TRBV29-1	TRBJ2-6	many	.	TGCAGCGTTGGAGCCCCTGGGGCCAACGTCCTGACTTTC	CSVGAPGANVLTF
TRBV28	TRBJ2-3	many	.	TGTGCCAGCAGTCCCCACACCTGGCCAGATACGCAGTATTTT	CASSPHTWPDTQYF
TRBV6-5	TRBJ2-3	.	TRBD1	TGTGCCAGCACTGACGGACAGGGCGGGACAGATACGCAGTATTTT	CASTDGQGGTDTQYF
TRBV20-1	TRBJ2-1	many	TRBD2	TGCAGTGCTAGAGATACTAGCGGGAGCTCCTACAATGAGCAGTTCTTC	CSARDTSGSSYNEQFF
TRBV19	TRBJ2-3	few	.	TGTGCCAGTAGTGCACTCAAACAGGGGAGGACTACAGATACGCAGTATTTT	CASSALKQGRTTDTQYF
TRBV6-6	TRBJ2-1	.	.	TGTGCCAGCAGTAAACAGGGATACCCTTCCAATGAGCAGTTCTTC	CASSKQGYPSNEQFF
TRBV2	TRBJ2-7	.	.	TGTGCCAGTAATACTTACGGGACATTGTCCCACGAGCAGTACTTC	CASNTYGTLSHEQYF
TRBV6-5	TRBJ2-2	.	.	TGTGCCAGCAGTTACGATACAGACTTTCAAGGGTATGATACCGGGGAGCTGTTTTTT	CASSYDTDFQGYDTGELFF
TRBV20-1	TRBJ1-2	.	.	TGCAGTGCTAGTGAGGTAGATCATGGCTACACCTTC	CSASEVDHGYTF
TRBV10-3	TRBJ1-6	.	.	TGTGCCATCAGTGATCGGGGACATAATTCACCCCTCCACTTT	CAISDRGHNSPLHF
TRBV10-2	TRBJ1-5	.	.	TGCGCCAGCAGTGATTGGCAGGGGTCCCCCGGGCCCCAGCATTTT	CASSDWQGSPGPQHF
TRBV28	TRBJ1-2	many	.	TGTGCCAGCAGTTTTTCCCGGGGGTATGGCTACACCTTC	CASSFSRGYGYTF
TRBV28	TRBJ1-6	.	.	TGTGCCAGCAGTTTGGACAGCTCCTTGGGTTCACCCCTCCACTTT	CASSLDSSLGSPLHF
TRBV18	TRBJ1-5	few	.	TGTGCCAGCTCACTTTTCGAGGGGATTGGGGACAAGAATCAGCCCCAGCATTTT	CASSLFEGIGDKNQPQHF
TRBV5-1	TRBJ2-7	.	.	TGCGCCAGCAGGAACAGGCTTGTGCAGTACTTC	CASRNRLVQYF
TRBV5-6	TRBJ1-3	.	.	TGTGCCAGCAGCCGAACAGGAGGACATCCTGGAAACACCATATATTTT	CASSRTGGHPGNTIYF
TRBV7-9	TRBJ1-2	many	.	TGTGCCAGCAGCTTAAATGAGGGGACTGGCTACACCTTC	CASSLNEGTGYTF
TRBV20-1	TRBJ2-3	many	TRBD2	TGCAGTGCTAGAGGCGGACTAGTTAGGGTTACAGATACGCAGTATTTT	CSARGGLVRVTDTQYF
TRBV7-9	TRBJ1-1	many	.	TGTGCCAGCAGCTTTTCCAGCCCGAACACTGAAGCTTTCTTT	CASSFSSPNTEAFF
TRBV15	TRBJ2-3	few	TRBD2	TGTGCCACCAGCAAACGACTAGCGGGGGACACAGATACGCAGTATTTT	CATSKRLAGDTDTQYF
TRBV3-1	TRBJ1-4	.	.	TGTGCCAGCAGCCAAGGGACCGGCAAGGGACAACTGTTTTTT	CASSQGTGKGQLFF
TRBV6-6	TRBJ2-3	.	.	TGTGCCAGCAGGCCTGTTGGGAGCACAGATACGCAGTATTTT	CASRPVGSTDTQYF
TRBV20-1	TRBJ2-3	few	.	TGCAGTGCTACACTCCTAGATACGCAGTATTTT	CSATLLDTQYF
TRBV14	TRBJ2-7	few	.	TGTGCCAGCAGTCCGCTGGACAGTCTCTCCTACGAGCAGTACTTC	CASSPLDSLSYEQYF
TRBV28	TRBJ1-4	.	.	TGTGCCAGCGGCGGGGGGGTTGAAAAACTGTTTTTT	CASGGGVEKLFF
TRBV7-2	TRBJ1-1	many	TRBD1	TGTGCCAGCAGCTTAAGGGGGCAGCACACTGAAGCTTTCTTT	CASSLRGQHTEAFF
TRBV6-6	TRBJ2-3	many	.	TGTGCCAGCAGGCTTCCTAGCACAGATACGCAGTATTTT	CASRLPSTDTQYF
TRBV6-1	TRBJ1-2	few	.	TGTGCCAGCAGTGAAGCGACAGCGGCTTACTATGGCTACACCTTC	CASSEATAAYYGYTF
TRBV20-1	TRBJ1-2	.	.	TGCAGTGCCGTGGAATCTTTTGGCTACACCTTC	CSAVESFGYTF
TRBV14	TRBJ1-2	many	.	TGTGCCAGTACGCCTTCACCAGCCACTCAAAAAAATGGCTACACCTTC	CASTPSPATQKNGYTF
TRBV10-2	TRBJ2-1	.	.	TGCGCCAGCTTCCGATACAATGAGCAGTTCTTC	CASFRYNEQFF
TRBV28	TRBJ1-2	.	.	TGTGCCAGCAGTCCCGGGGCCCGAGGCTATGGCTACACCTTC	CASSPGARGYGYTF
TRBV5-4	TRBJ1-4	.	.	TGTGCCAGCAGCCCCGGGACGGCCGCGTCTAATGAAAAACTGTTTTTT	CASSPGTAASNEKLFF
TRBV7-9	TRBJ1-2	few	.	TGTGCCAGCAGTCCCGACCGTACCGGGTACCTATATGGCTACACCTTC	CASSPDRTGYLYGYTF
TRBV28	TRBJ1-3	many	.	TGTGCCAGCGTTCAACGCAGGTTCGCTCTCTCTGGAAACACCATATATTTT	CASVQRRFALSGNTIYF